This TCR beta chain was captured in a study of cytomegalovirus exposure and HLA in healthy donors (dated by TCRdb to between 2016 and 2019). Broadly, across the study: An earlier analysis of several hundred of the donors reported about 290 Gb of sequence data and more than 90 million unique TCR beta sequences from about 200 million T cells. Roughly 290 gigabases of sequencing data and around 80 million unique TCR sequences made up an early release that covered several hundred HLA-typed donors. Among the approximately 420 genotyped donors, about 83% belonged to the genetic ancestry cluster associated with self-reported Caucasian donors. The study was designed to test whether signatures of past pathogen exposure could be identified by cataloging public T cell receptors. Using immunosequencing, the study profiled T cell repertoires from 640 or so subjects and related those repertoires to cytomegalovirus serostatus. A separate validation cohort of 100 to 150 different subjects was used in addition to the 666-subject first cohort. To predict cytomegalovirus infection status, the study brought together high-throughput TCR immunosequencing, statistical association of individual TCRs with disease status, and machine learning. To study patterns of TCR occurrence, a later analysis re-analyzed previously published TCR beta repertoires from around 660 donors and added high-resolution HLA genotyping. The later analysis used no new phenotypic data to find candidate immune exposures, relying instead on TCR beta sequences and their occurrence across donors. In an earlier analysis of roughly 600 of the donors, high-throughput TCR beta sequencing was used to judge whether each TCR beta V gene segment behaved as functional or pseudogenic. Donor age, sex, ethnicity and CMV serostatus were compiled together with the repertoire data. Genome-wide SNP genotypes for about 55% of the roughly 670 donors were used in a later genetic analysis, which treated that subset as a discovery cohort. All discovery cohort repertoires had been generated using a single sequencing platform. HLA typing included class I and class II loci at four-digit resolution. The number of donors typed differed by locus, with roughly 620-630 for A, B, C, DRB1 and DQB1, around 520 for DQA1, 600 to 610 for DPA1, and some 470 for DPB1. Four or five DR-DQ haplotypes were handled as single units for association and clustering, since linkage in the cohort was strong. On average, 235,054 unique TCR beta nucleotide sequences were sequenced per donor among more than 350 genotyped donors of the cohort, with approximately 18% of those sequences being non-productive. What the authors observed across the whole study: According to a later genetic analysis, donors in an Asian-associated ancestry cluster had fewer N-insertions in productive TCRs than the roughly 700-donor mean. In an earlier analysis of approximately 590 of the donors, most TCR beta V segments were observed in productive rearrangements about 87% or about 30% of the time, broadly matching IMGT annotations. This cohort had only TCR beta chains sequenced, and the lack of alpha or paired-chain data limited which features could be detected. When HLA alleles, especially DR and DQ, strongly co-occurred, attributing TCR associations to individual alleles was difficult. Correlated functional status among segregating V segments might reflect linkage disequilibrium, but an unknown experimental factor could not be ruled out. Three of the identified cytomegalovirus-associated TCR beta chains were confirmed in vitro to be specific for cytomegalovirus antigens. Some IMGT-functional V segments, including TRBV6-2 and TRBV6-3, could not be distinguished by the 87-base-pair reads and were therefore excluded. A later analysis reported that several top co-occurrence clusters appeared linked to parvovirus B19, influenza, CMV and Epstein-Barr virus. In the study, about 150 TCR beta chains were listed as associated with cytomegalovirus. Most TCR sequences were seen in very few donors, while some public TCRs were found in many individuals. Because counts were too low, approximately 15 rarely observed V segments, including chromosome 9 orphons, were excluded from the earlier analysis of 587 of the donors. Cytomegalovirus status was reported to be diagnosed by the classifier with high specificity and sensitivity in both the original and validation cohorts. For the cohort, immune exposure information was limited to CMV serostatus. In a later analysis, the rate of TCR association differed among HLA loci, with DRB1 alleles having the most associated TCRs and HLA-C alleles having the fewest. Because HLA typing was missing for some donors at each locus, association tests included only the typed subset. A later analysis associated about 17,000 TCR beta sequences with specific HLA alleles at a false discovery rate of 0.05. A cluster of highly shared sequence variants was judged likely to represent a technical artifact of the sequencing pipeline. In a later genetic analysis, a missense DCLRE1C variant was associated with V-gene and J-gene trimming of TCR beta chains, and the association was replicated in an independent cohort. The authors suggested that the approach could potentially be extended to other disease states and immunological phenotypes. A later analysis found that HLA-associated TCR beta chains were more clonally expanded and had lower generation probabilities than equally common non-associated chains. Presence/absence analyses assumed roughly uniform sequencing depth across donors, an assumption that may not hold. According to a later analysis, most CMV-associated TCR beta chains appeared to be HLA-restricted, and the HLA associations seemed to be driven largely by CMV exposure. A further reported finding was that TCR beta sequences accurately predicted the HLA-A and HLA-B alleles for most subjects in the first cohort.

The cohort consisted of 600 to 700 healthy bone marrow donors. Cohort members were all nominally healthy when sampled, although unrecorded immune exposures were likely present. The donor was CMV seronegative and was included in the group of hundreds of seronegative cohort members. Each donor provided a peripheral blood sample, and peripheral blood mononuclear cells were used for TCR beta sequencing. The Qiagen DNeasy Blood Extraction Kit was used to extract genomic DNA from the blood cell samples. CDR1 is given as KGHSH and CDR2 as LQKENI, both from the germline V gene. The CDR3 goes from the cysteine to the phenylalanine over 12 residues. Only the CDR3 DNA is retained, 36 bases long and in frame from the first base. V is clipped by 3 bases and J by 9 bases, and the sequence between their germline boundaries is 9 bases long. A word on this clone: This clone's antigen is unknown. Base quality data are lacking; no much larger clone is found one base away.

Library preparation was by the immunoSEQ multiplex PCR assay. The multiplex PCR relied on a mix of 60 forward primers for TCR Vbeta segments and 13 reverse primers for TCR Jbeta segments. The CDR3 region of rearranged TCR beta genes was amplified from genomic DNA with a multiplex PCR assay. Amplified TCR beta libraries were sequenced as 87-base-pair reads on the Illumina HiSeq System. The authors processed their data as follows. A later analysis tallied roughly 76 million unique TCR beta chains across the 666 repertoires, and around 12 million of those chains were shared by two or more donors. Raw reads were error-corrected and collapsed into unique sequences with a nearest-neighbor algorithm that merged closely related sequences to remove PCR and sequencing errors. CDR3 sequences were aligned to IMGT reference sequences to assign V, D and J gene segments. For a sequence to be retained, a match of at least six nucleotides was required to both a V gene segment and a J gene segment. Rearrangements were called productive when the CDR3 lacked stop codons and stayed in frame with V and J; all others were non-productive. CDR3 was defined by IMGT convention, running from the second conserved V-encoded cysteine to the conserved J-encoded phenylalanine. Sequences without an unambiguous match to a single V gene segment were excluded from the earlier analysis of approximately 560 of the donors. In an earlier analysis of 587 of the donors, V segments were called functional above 56.7% productive rearrangements and were called segregating when the between-donor standard deviation exceeded 5%. A statistical classification framework was built to diagnose cytomegalovirus status from the catalog of TCR beta chain sequences. A later analysis assigned V and J genes by comparing TCR nucleotide sequences with IMGT/GENE-DB human TR gene sequences. A later analysis assigned CDR3 sequences and most-parsimonious VDJ recombination scenarios with the TCRdist pipeline. A later analysis defined each TCR beta chain by its CDR3 amino acid sequence plus V-gene family, and excluded reads lacking a unique V-gene family. In a later analysis, approximately 590 highly shared, low-generation-probability nucleotide sequences were removed to address suspected cross-contamination and a sequencing artifact. For each public chain, a later analysis derived a clonal expansion index from normalized ranks of inferred template counts within each repertoire. Generation probabilities in a later analysis came from a VDJ recombination model fitted to out-of-frame rearrangements, and those results were checked against IGoR. In a later analysis, TCR-TCR, TCR-HLA and TCR-CMV co-occurrence was scored with hypergeometric tests, and a repertoire-size bias correction was applied to TCR pairs. In a later analysis, false discovery rates were estimated by permuting HLA or CMV assignments 20 times. In a later analysis, co-occurring TCRs were grouped using DBSCAN, and TCRdist sequence similarity was added for clustering within HLA-allele-positive subsets. Repertoires with fewer than 30,000 or more than 120,000 public chains were left out of co-occurrence clustering, as were a handful of repertoires with anomalous nucleotide sharing. This is the immuneACCESS table as TCRdb keeps it, with only in-frame sequences that have V and J called. A part of the clones is gone; compared with another copy, unresolved V genes explain less than half, and the rest is unexplained. The DNA gave D and trimming, while V, J and clone size come from that table. In this sample the table shows about 190,000 clones, around 87% of which occur a single time. Jointly, the top ten make up approximately 1.5% of the sample.

Material for sequencing was PBMCs. This TCR derives from a woman between 18 and 30 years old in good health and CMV-seronegative. Recombination joined TRBV18 with TRBJ2-1; the D gene is unclear. DNA sequence: TGTGCCAGCTCACCGGGCCCTGGTGAGCAGTTCTTC. It translates to CASSPGPGEQFF.